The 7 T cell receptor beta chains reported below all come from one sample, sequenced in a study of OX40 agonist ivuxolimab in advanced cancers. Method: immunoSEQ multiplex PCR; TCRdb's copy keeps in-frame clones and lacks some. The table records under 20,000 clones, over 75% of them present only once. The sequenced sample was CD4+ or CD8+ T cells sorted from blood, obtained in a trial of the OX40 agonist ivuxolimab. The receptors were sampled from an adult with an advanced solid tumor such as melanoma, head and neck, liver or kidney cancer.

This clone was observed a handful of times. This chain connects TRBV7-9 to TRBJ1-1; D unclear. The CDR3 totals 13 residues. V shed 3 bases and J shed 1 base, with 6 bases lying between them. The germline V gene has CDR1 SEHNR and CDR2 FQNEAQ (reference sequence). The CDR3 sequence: CASSFFENTEAFF. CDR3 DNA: TGTGCCAGCAGCTTTTTTGAGAACACTGAAGCTTTCTTT.

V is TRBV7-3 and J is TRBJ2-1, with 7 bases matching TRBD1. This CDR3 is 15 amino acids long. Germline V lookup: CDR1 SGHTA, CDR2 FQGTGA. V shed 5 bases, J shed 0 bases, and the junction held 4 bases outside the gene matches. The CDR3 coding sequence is TGTGCCAGCAGCGTGGGACAGAGCTCCTACAATGAGCAGTTCTTC. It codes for CASSVGQSSYNEQFF.

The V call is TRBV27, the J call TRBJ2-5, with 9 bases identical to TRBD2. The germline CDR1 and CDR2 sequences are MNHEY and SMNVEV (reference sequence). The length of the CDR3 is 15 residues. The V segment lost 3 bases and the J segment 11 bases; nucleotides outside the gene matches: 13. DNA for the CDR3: TGTGCCAGCAGTTTGTTTAGCGGGAGTTTGGGAGAGCAGTACTTC. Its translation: CASSLFSGSLGEQYF.

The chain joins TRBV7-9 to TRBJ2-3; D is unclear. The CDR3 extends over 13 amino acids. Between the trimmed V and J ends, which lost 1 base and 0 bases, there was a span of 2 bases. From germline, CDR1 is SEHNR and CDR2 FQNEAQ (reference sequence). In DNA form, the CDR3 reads TGTGCCAGCAGCTTAGACAGCACAGATACGCAGTATTTT. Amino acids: CASSLDSTDTQYF.

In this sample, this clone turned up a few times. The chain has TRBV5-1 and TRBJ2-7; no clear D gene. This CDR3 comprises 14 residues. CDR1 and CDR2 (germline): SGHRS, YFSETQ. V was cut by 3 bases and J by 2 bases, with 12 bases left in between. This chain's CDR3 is CASSSVDGAYEQYF. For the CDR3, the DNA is TGCGCCAGCAGCTCCGTCGACGGAGCCTACGAGCAGTACTTC.

The CDR3 sequence is CASSLVLVKGGSNEQFF. The CDR3 DNA is TGTGCCAGCAGCTTGGTCCTAGTCAAAGGGGGATCCAATGAGCAGTTCTTC. This chain joins TRBV5-4 and TRBJ2-1, with D possibly matching TRBD1 (6 bases). CDR1 is SGHNT, CDR2 YYREEE, per germline (reference sequence). The CDR3 sequence is 17 residues long. The V end was cut by 0 bases, the J end by 6 bases, with 19 bases between.

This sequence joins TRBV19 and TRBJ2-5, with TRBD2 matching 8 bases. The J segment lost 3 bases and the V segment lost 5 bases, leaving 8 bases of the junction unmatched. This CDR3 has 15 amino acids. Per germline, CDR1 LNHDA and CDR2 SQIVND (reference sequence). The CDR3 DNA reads TGTGCCAGTAGTCCCCGACTAGCGCGAGAAGAGACCCAGTACTTC. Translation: CASSPRLAREETQYF.